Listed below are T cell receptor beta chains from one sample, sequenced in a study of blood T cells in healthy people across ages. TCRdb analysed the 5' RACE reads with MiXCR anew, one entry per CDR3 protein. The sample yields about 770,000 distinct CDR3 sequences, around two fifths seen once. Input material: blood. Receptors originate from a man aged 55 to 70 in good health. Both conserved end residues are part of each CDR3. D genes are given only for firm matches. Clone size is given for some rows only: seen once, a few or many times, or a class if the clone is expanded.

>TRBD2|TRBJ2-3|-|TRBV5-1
CASSFLAGATDTQYF
TGCGCCAGCAGCTTCCTAGCGGGGGCCACAGATACGCAGTATTTT
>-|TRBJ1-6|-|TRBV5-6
CASSLGGAFGGSPLHF
TGTGCCAGCAGCTTGGGCGGAGCTTTTGGGGGTTCACCCCTCCACTTT
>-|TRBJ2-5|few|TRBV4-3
CASSQDPGDSPPRGTQYF
TGCGCCAGCAGCCAAGATCCAGGGGATTCCCCGCCCCGAGGGACCCAGTACTTC
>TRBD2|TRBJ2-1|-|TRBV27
CASSSWDSGDGNEQFF
TGTGCCAGCAGTTCATGGGATAGCGGGGATGGCAATGAGCAGTTCTTC
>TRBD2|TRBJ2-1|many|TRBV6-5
CASSQTGGYNEQFF
TGTGCCAGCAGTCAAACGGGGGGGTACAATGAGCAGTTCTTC
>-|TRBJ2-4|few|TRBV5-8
CASSPLVLAKNIQYF
TGTGCCAGCAGCCCCCTCGTTCTAGCCAAAAACATTCAGTACTTC
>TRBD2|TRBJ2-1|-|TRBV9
CASSVGGGDSNEQFF
TGTGCCAGCAGCGTAGGCGGGGGGGACAGCAATGAGCAGTTCTTC
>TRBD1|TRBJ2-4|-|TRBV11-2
CARSAGQGPYIQYF
TGTGCCCGCAGCGCGGGACAGGGCCCATATATTCAGTACTTC
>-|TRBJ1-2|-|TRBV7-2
CASSLVPAIYGYTF
TGTGCCAGCAGCTTAGTTCCAGCCATCTATGGCTACACCTTC
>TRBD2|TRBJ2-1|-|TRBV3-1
CASSPTSGGATEQFF
TGTGCCAGCAGCCCAACTAGCGGGGGGGCCACAGAGCAGTTCTTC
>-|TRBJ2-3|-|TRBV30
CAWSVGVSSTDTQYF
TGTGCCTGGAGTGTGGGGGTGTCTAGCACAGATACACAGTATTTT
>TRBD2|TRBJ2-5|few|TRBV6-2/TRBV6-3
CASSLPPSGSQETQYF
TGTGCCAGCAGCCTGCCCCCCAGCGGGAGTCAAGAGACCCAGTACTTC
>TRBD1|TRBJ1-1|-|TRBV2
CATGQGNLEGEAFF
TGTGCCACGGGACAGGGAAACTTGGAGGGAGAAGCTTTCTTT
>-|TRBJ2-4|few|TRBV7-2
CASSFRNGRNIQYF
TGTGCCAGCAGCTTCCGGAACGGCAGAAACATTCAGTACTTC